The sequence of this T cell receptor beta chain was determined in a study of shared clonotypes between healthy human individuals. This CDR3 has 15 amino acids. The J segment lost 3 bases and the V segment lost 3 bases, leaving 8 bases of the junction unmatched. Germline V gene lookup returns CDR1 LNHDA and CDR2 SQIVND (reference sequence). TCRdb's copy holds only in-frame clones and misses some; the assay was immunoSEQ multiplex PCR. The sample comprises around 2.5 million clones, 93% of which are singletons, and approximately 0.37% rests with the top ten. Study-wide points: The sharing of 5% to 5.5% of naive CD4 clonotypes was seen across a handful of donors.

A note on this clone: What it recognizes is unknown.

This sequence originates from a man aged 18 to 30 in good health. Some clones in this sample may be carry-over from other donors' samples. The sample was naive CD4+ T cells from PBMCs. Described subset: CD45RA+ positively selected. The rearrangement uses TRBV19 and TRBJ2-7; TRBD2 matches at 7 bases. The CDR3 DNA reads as TGTGCCAGTAGTATTGGCGGGAGACCCCTCTACGAGCAGTACTTC. Protein sequence: CASSIGGRPLYEQYF.